The 5 T cell receptor beta chains below all came from one sample that was sequenced in a study of cytomegalovirus exposure and HLA in healthy donors. PCR was performed using 60 Vbeta and 13 Jbeta primers. TCRdb's table, derived via immunoSEQ multiplex PCR, lists solely in-frame clones and lacks some. The table records approximately 190,000 clones, around four fifths of them present only once. The sample taken for sequencing was PBMCs. These TCRs come from a woman between 45 and 60 years old in good health and CMV-seropositive.

V gene TRBV29-1 combines with J gene TRBJ2-7; D perhaps matches TRBD1 (8 bases). Deletions cut 3 bases from V and 2 bases from J, with 17 bases between. This CDR3 spans 15 amino acids. Germline CDR1 SQVTM, CDR2 ANQGSEA. The CDR3 is CSVDLGGTGTYEQYF. CDR3 nucleotide sequence: TGCAGCGTTGATTTGGGAGGGACAGGTACCTACGAGCAGTACTTC.

This chain joins TRBV5-6 and TRBJ1-5; 8 bases line up with TRBD1. CDR1 and CDR2 from the germline V gene are SGHDT and YYEEEE. The CDR3 consists of 14 residues. V was clipped by 3 bases and J by 5 bases; unmatched bases: 4. The CDR3 DNA reads as TGTGCCAGCAGCTCAAGGACAGGGTATCAGCCCCAGCATTTT. It translates to CASSSRTGYQPQHF.

The chain carries TRBV19 and TRBJ1-2, with TRBD1 matching 7 bases. V trimming: 4 bases; J trimming: 6 bases; junction bases outside the gene matches: 11. Germline CDR1 reads LNHDA; CDR2 reads SQIVND (reference sequence). The CDR3 contains 15 residues. CDR3 nucleotide sequence: TGTGCCAGTAGTAGACCAACAGGGGCTTTGAATGGCTACACCTTC. As protein: CASSRPTGALNGYTF.

The genes are TRBV5-1 and TRBJ2-3; D is undetermined. Trimming cost V 0 bases and J 4 bases, with 12 bases left between them. CDR3 size: 15 residues. Germline V CDR1 and CDR2: SGHRS, YFSETQ. CDR3 sequence reads: CASSLEGRKADTQYF. CDR3 coding DNA: TGCGCCAGCAGCTTGGAAGGCAGGAAGGCAGATACGCAGTATTTT.

This clone came up once. This chain links TRBV6-6 with TRBJ1-1; D might be TRBD1 (5 bases). Deletions cut 2 bases from V and 5 bases from J, with 9 bases between. This CDR3 contains 13 residues. Germline CDR1 MNHNY, CDR2 SVGAGI (reference sequence). The DNA for the CDR3 is TGTGCCAGCAGTTACACCCGGGGGACTGAAGCTTTCTTT. This encodes CASSYTRGTEAFF.